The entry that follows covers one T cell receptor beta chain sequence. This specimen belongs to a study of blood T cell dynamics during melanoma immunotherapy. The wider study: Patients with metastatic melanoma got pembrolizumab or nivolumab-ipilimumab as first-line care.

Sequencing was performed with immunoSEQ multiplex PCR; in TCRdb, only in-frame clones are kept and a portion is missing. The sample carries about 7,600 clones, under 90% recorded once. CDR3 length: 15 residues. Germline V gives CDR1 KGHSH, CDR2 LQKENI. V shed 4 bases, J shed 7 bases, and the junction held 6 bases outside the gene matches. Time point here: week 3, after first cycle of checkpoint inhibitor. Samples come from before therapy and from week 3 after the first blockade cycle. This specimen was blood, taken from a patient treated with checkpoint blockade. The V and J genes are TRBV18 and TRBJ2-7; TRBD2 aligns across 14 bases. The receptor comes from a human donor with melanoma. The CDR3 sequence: CASSLGLAGENEQYV. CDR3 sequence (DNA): TGTGCCAGCTCACTGGGACTAGCGGGAGAGAATGAGCAGTACGTC.